This TCR beta chain was retrieved from a study of Ad26.COV2.S vaccination and SARS-CoV-2 variants (dated by TCRdb to 2020 to 2022). Regarding the complete study: Donors in the vaccine arm were drawn from COV1001, a multicentre, randomized, double-blind, placebo-controlled phase I-IIa trial testing Ad26.COV2.S in healthy adults. Ad26.COV2.S was administered intramuscularly at 5 x 10^10 or 1 x 10^11 viral particles, either as a single shot or as two shots given 56 days apart. TCRbeta repertoire sequencing served as the tool for gauging how specific and how broad the SARS-CoV-2-reactive T cell receptors were following Ad26.COV2.S vaccination. The TCR-sequenced set comprised about 32 samples: some 20 Ad26.COV2.S vaccine recipients, 5 placebo recipients and 8 SARS-CoV-2 convalescent individuals. Trial participants were randomized into five groups of five: low-dose or high-dose Ad26.COV2.S given once or twice, or placebo on both occasions. Investigators did not know the trial group allocation while performing experiments and assessing outcomes.

What the work shows at the level of the full study, not this receptor alone: The authors noted that total T cell responses may have been underestimated by the TCR breadth and depth analyses. Substantial breadth of spike-specific CD8+ and CD4+ T cell responses was reported after vaccination. The study was not powered to compare responses between vaccine doses or regimens. Comparable non-spike TCR breadth was observed between vaccine and placebo recipients, consistent with only spike being contained in the vaccine. Higher spike-specific TCR breadth was observed in Ad26.COV2.S recipients than in placebo recipients (P = 0.0014).

The junction shows trimming of 4 bases on V and 7 bases on J, and the gene matches do not reach 4 bases of it. Spanning cysteine to phenylalanine, the CDR3 consists of 14 amino acids. Only the CDR3 DNA is retained, 42 bases long and in frame from the first base. The germline V gene provides CDR1 SNHLY and CDR2 FYNNEI. The treatment or condition label, as the study defines it: 15 to 20 received Ad26.COV2.S at low or high dose, single or two shots; about 5 received placebo; per-sample allocation not given. Repertoires of vaccine and placebo recipients were sequenced from samples collected on day 63 after the first injection. Cohort 1b enrolled fewer than 30 adults aged 18-55 years at a single site in Boston, USA, between 29 July and 7 August 2020. Ad26.COV2.S consisted of a replication-incompetent adenovirus type 26 vector by which a prefusion-stabilized SARS-CoV-2 spike protein from the original Wuhan strain was expressed.

Note on this clone: Its antigen remains unidentified. The record has no base qualities; no much larger clone is one base away.

TCRbeta CDR3 regions were sequenced with the immunoSEQ Assay. After extraction, genomic DNA underwent amplification by bias-controlled multiplex PCR, followed by high-throughput sequencing. The original pipeline was this. To quantify the absolute abundance of every unique TCRbeta CDR3 region, sequences were collapsed and filtered. T cell fraction was estimated by normalizing TCRbeta template counts to usable DNA, which was measured by amplifying reference genes present in all nucleated cells. Repertoire TCRs were annotated as SARS-CoV-2-specific by exact matching of V gene, CDR3 amino acid sequence and J gene to a known reactive TCR set. The reference SARS-CoV-2 TCR set was obtained from MIRA and was filtered for enrichment in COVID-19-positive ImmuneCODE repertoires, whereby public or cross-reactive TCRs were removed. Using the MIRA antigens, annotated TCRs were further analysed by specific ORF or by position within an ORF. Depth was the summed frequency of annotated unique rearrangements, while breadth was defined as annotated unique rearrangements over total unique productive rearrangements. TCR breadth was compared between groups using two-sided Wilcoxon rank-sum tests. What TCRdb holds here is the immuneACCESS table cut down to in-frame rearrangements. Part of the clones is not present; checked against another copy, under half of the missing clones reflect an unresolved V gene, and the others are unexplained. That table furnishes V, J and clone size, whereas the DNA furnished D and trimming. The sample table records some 390,000 clones; over 75% of these occur just once. The top ten clonotypes cover about 1.9% of the sample.

The source was peripheral blood, collected in a trial of Ad26.COV2.S vaccine versus placebo. The source is a person aged 18 to 59 who received the Ad26.COV2.S COVID-19 vaccine or a placebo. In this chain, TRBV2 is recombined with TRBJ2-1, with 10 central nucleotides matching TRBD2. The CDR3 reads as follows: CASSGTSGGNEQFF. The DNA sequence follows: TGTGCCAGCAGTGGGACTAGCGGTGGTAATGAGCAGTTCTTC.